This T cell receptor beta chain is drawn from a study of blood T cells in healthy people across ages. Whole-study findings and limits: Across the age range, TCR beta diversity per million T cells fell in a roughly linear way.

This clonotype was seen only a few times. Its antigen is undetermined. The use of a sample-barcoded 5' primer and a J-beta primer mix characterized a second PCR of roughly 6 to 11 cycles. TCRdb processed the 5' RACE reads anew with MiXCR; each CDR3 protein has one entry. Found here are over 500,000 distinct CDR3 sequences, about 27% of them singletons; the top ten hold about 3.9%. Germline values: CDR1 LGHDT, CDR2 YNNKEL (reference sequence). Trimming took 2 bases from V and 6 from J; bases not matched to a gene: 5. This CDR3 contains 14 residues. This sample was shared with a second study, whose subject was T cells of mothers and their children.

The genes are TRBV3-1 and TRBJ1-2; 8 bases are a match to TRBD1. The material sequenced was blood. The origin of this receptor is a boy aged 2-9 years in good health. Written as DNA, the CDR3 is TGTGCCAGCAGCCAAAGAGACAGGGGTCATGGCTACACCTTC. It codes for CASSQRDRGHGYTF.